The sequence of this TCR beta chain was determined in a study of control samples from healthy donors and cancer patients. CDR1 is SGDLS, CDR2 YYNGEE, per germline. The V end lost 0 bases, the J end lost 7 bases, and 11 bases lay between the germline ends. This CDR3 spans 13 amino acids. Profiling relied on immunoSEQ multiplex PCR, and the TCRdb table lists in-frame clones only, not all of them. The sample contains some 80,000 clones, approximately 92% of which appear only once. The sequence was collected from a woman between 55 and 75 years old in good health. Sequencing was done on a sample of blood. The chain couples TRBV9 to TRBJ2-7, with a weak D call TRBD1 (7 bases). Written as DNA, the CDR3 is TGTGCCAGCAGCGTAGTCTCAGGGGGGGAGCAGTACTTC. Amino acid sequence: CASSVVSGGEQYF.